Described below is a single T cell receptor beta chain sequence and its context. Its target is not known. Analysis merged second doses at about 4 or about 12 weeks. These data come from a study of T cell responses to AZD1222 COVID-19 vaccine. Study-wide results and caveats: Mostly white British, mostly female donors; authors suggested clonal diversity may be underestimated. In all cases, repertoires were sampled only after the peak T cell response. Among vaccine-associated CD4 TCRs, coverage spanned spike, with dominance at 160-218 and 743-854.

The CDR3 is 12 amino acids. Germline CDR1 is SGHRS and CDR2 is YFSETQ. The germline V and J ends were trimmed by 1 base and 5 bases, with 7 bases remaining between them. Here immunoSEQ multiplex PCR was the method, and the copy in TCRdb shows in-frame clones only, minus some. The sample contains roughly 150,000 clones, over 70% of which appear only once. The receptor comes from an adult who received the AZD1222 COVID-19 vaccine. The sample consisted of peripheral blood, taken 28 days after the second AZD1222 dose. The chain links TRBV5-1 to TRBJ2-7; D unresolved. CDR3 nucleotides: TGCGCCAGCAGCTTGCCCACGAACGAGCAGTACTTC. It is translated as CASSLPTNEQYF.